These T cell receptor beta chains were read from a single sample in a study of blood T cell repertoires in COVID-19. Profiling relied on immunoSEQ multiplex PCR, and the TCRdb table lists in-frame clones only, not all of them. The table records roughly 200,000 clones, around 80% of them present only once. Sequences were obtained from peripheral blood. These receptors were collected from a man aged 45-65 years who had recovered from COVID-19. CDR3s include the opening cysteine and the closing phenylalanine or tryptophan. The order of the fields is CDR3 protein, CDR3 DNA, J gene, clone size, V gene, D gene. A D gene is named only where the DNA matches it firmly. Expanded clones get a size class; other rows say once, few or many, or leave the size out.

CDR3 protein: CASSLGQAVYNSPLHF
CDR3 DNA: TGTGCCAGCAGCTTAGGACAGGCCGTCTATAATTCACCCCTCCACTTT
J gene: TRBJ1-6
clone size: .
V gene: TRBV11-2
D gene: .

CDR3 protein: CASSLGLAETQYF
CDR3 DNA: TGTGCCAGCAGCCTGGGACTAGCGGAGACCCAGTACTTC
J gene: TRBJ2-5
clone size: .
V gene: TRBV11-3
D gene: TRBD2

CDR3 protein: CASSQVEAAVMDTQYF
CDR3 DNA: TGTGCCAGCAGCCAAGTTGAAGCGGCTGTCATGGATACGCAGTATTTT
J gene: TRBJ2-3
clone size: .
V gene: TRBV4-2
D gene: .

CDR3 protein: CASSDQVSSYEQYF
CDR3 DNA: TGTGCCAGTAGTGATCAGGTATCGTCCTACGAGCAGTACTTC
J gene: TRBJ2-7
clone size: .
V gene: TRBV19
D gene: .

CDR3 protein: CASSLGRGSGYGYTF
CDR3 DNA: TGTGCCAGCAGCTTAGGCAGGGGCTCGGGCTATGGCTACACCTTC
J gene: TRBJ1-2
clone size: .
V gene: TRBV7-3
D gene: .

CDR3 protein: CASSHGQNTEAFF
CDR3 DNA: TGTGCCAGCAGCCATGGACAGAACACTGAAGCTTTCTTT
J gene: TRBJ1-1
clone size: few
V gene: TRBV7-3
D gene: .

CDR3 protein: CSASGTSGTQAGELFF
CDR3 DNA: TGCAGCGCTTCCGGGACTAGTGGAACCCAGGCCGGGGAGCTGTTTTTT
J gene: TRBJ2-2
clone size: .
V gene: TRBV29-1
D gene: TRBD2

CDR3 protein: CASSFTGGETEAFF
CDR3 DNA: TGTGCCAGCAGCTTTACAGGGGGAGAGACTGAAGCTTTCTTT
J gene: TRBJ1-1
clone size: .
V gene: TRBV7-9
D gene: TRBD1

CDR3 protein: CASSAAVDYGYTF
CDR3 DNA: TGTGCCAGTAGTGCGGCTGTAGACTATGGCTACACCTTC
J gene: TRBJ1-2
clone size: few
V gene: TRBV19
D gene: .

CDR3 protein: CASSFLQGTDTQYF
CDR3 DNA: TGCGCCAGCAGCTTTTTACAGGGCACAGATACGCAGTATTTT
J gene: TRBJ2-3
clone size: .
V gene: TRBV5-1
D gene: .

CDR3 protein: CASSPPSWGRINTDTQYF
CDR3 DNA: TGTGCCAGCTCACCTCCTAGTTGGGGGAGGATAAACACAGATACGCAGTATTTT
J gene: TRBJ2-3
clone size: .
V gene: TRBV18
D gene: .

CDR3 protein: CASSSSGTSYNEQFF
CDR3 DNA: TGTGCCAGCAGCTCGAGCGGGACCTCCTACAATGAGCAGTTCTTC
J gene: TRBJ2-1
clone size: .
V gene: TRBV7-9
D gene: TRBD2

CDR3 protein: CASSLVTSTDTQYF
CDR3 DNA: TGTGCCAGCAGCTTAGTGACTAGCACAGATACGCAGTATTTT
J gene: TRBJ2-3
clone size: .
V gene: TRBV5-5
D gene: .

CDR3 protein: CASSRMPRGGDQPQHF
CDR3 DNA: TGTGCCAGCAGCCGGATGCCACGGGGTGGGGATCAGCCCCAGCATTTT
J gene: TRBJ1-5
clone size: .
V gene: TRBV7-8
D gene: .

CDR3 protein: CASSPFRGQSRGNTIYF
CDR3 DNA: TGTGCCAGCAGCCCATTCAGGGGCCAATCGAGAGGAAACACCATATATTTT
J gene: TRBJ1-3
clone size: few
V gene: TRBV7-9
D gene: .

CDR3 protein: CASSPGTSGTHEQFF
CDR3 DNA: TGTGCCAGCAGTCCCGGGACTAGCGGGACCCATGAGCAGTTCTTC
J gene: TRBJ2-1
clone size: once
V gene: TRBV2
D gene: TRBD2

CDR3 protein: CAWTPTRGGYNEQFF
CDR3 DNA: TGTGCCTGGACCCCAACTAGAGGGGGTTACAATGAGCAGTTCTTC
J gene: TRBJ2-1
clone size: .
V gene: TRBV30
D gene: .

CDR3 protein: CASRPFDRLSQDTQYF
CDR3 DNA: TGTGCCAGCAGACCCTTTGACAGATTATCCCAAGATACGCAGTATTTT
J gene: TRBJ2-3
clone size: .
V gene: TRBV2
D gene: .

CDR3 protein: CASSYLAGGSTPLHNEQFF
CDR3 DNA: TGTGCCAGCAGTTATCTAGCGGGAGGGAGTACGCCCCTCCACAATGAGCAGTTCTTC
J gene: TRBJ2-1
clone size: .
V gene: TRBV6-2/TRBV6-3
D gene: TRBD2

CDR3 protein: CASSLSTGTSGKETQYF
CDR3 DNA: TGTGCCAGCAGCTTAAGTACCGGGACTAGCGGGAAAGAGACCCAGTACTTC
J gene: TRBJ2-5
clone size: .
V gene: TRBV11-3
D gene: TRBD2

CDR3 protein: CAWSMDIRVAGKAYNEQFF
CDR3 DNA: TGTGCCTGGAGTATGGATATCCGGGTCGCGGGGAAGGCCTACAATGAGCAGTTCTTC
J gene: TRBJ2-1
clone size: .
V gene: TRBV30
D gene: .

CDR3 protein: CASSHSNSPLHF
CDR3 DNA: TGTGCCAGTAGTCACAGTAATTCACCCCTCCACTTT
J gene: TRBJ1-6
clone size: .
V gene: TRBV19
D gene: .

CDR3 protein: CASSIPGTVTEAFF
CDR3 DNA: TGTGCCAGTAGTATCCCAGGGACTGTCACTGAAGCTTTCTTT
J gene: TRBJ1-1
clone size: .
V gene: TRBV19
D gene: .

CDR3 protein: CASSLRSGANVLTF
CDR3 DNA: TGTGCCAGCAGCCTCAGGTCTGGGGCCAACGTCCTGACTTTC
J gene: TRBJ2-6
clone size: medium-sized
V gene: TRBV13
D gene: .